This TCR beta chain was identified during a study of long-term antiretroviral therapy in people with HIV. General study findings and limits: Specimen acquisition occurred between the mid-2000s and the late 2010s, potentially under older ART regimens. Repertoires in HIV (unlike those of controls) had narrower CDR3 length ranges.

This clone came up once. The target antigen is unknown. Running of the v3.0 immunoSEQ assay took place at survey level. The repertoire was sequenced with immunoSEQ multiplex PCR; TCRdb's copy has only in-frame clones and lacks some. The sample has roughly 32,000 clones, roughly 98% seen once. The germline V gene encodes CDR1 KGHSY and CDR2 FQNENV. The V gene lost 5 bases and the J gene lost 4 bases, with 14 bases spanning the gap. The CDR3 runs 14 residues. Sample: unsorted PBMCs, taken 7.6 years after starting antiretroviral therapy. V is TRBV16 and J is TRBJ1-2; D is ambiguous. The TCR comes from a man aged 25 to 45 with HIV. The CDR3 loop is CASSAGRKTYGYTF. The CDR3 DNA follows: TGTGCCAGCAGCGCTGGTAGAAAGACCTATGGCTACACCTTC.